Reported below is one TCR beta chain. This clonotype was detected ten times or more. It has no known antigen specificity. No base qualities exist here, and no much larger clone lies one base off it. The data were obtained in a study of T cell repertoires in cytomegalovirus infection (dated 2019 in TCRdb). For the wider study: Donor HLA type was relevant to the analysis, as public TCR beta signatures indicated carriage of CMV infection together with the matching HLA type. Points the paper makes about the study in general: In the ex vivo response, HLA-C-restricted CMV-specific TCR beta clonotypes were dominant, and in two of eight donors the single most frequent clonotype came from this HLA-C-restricted group. In both this cohort and an independent cohort of some 370 donors, the cumulative frequency of public TCR beta family members distinguished carriers of CMV infection plus the relevant HLA type.

Sequencing used an Illumina HiSeq 1500. Through fastp at Q25 and MiXCR, TCRdb rebuilt clones from the public reads, retaining in-frame beta chains. Identical CDR3 proteins give one entry, which carries the most common genes and DNA. For this sample there are roughly 130,000 distinct CDR3 sequences; 20% to 30% appear just once. 30% to 35% of the sample belongs to the ten largest clones. From a lookup of the germline V gene, CDR1 and CDR2 are SGHVS and FQNEAQ. The V end gives up 4 bases and the J end 10 bases, leaving 11 bases in the junction not matched to a gene. From cysteine to phenylalanine, the CDR3 is 15 amino acids long. Only CDR3 DNA remains: 45 bases, in frame from the first base.

The sequence derives from a human donor in good health (CMV status not recorded). Some clones in this sample may be carry-over from other donors' samples. Recombination joined TRBV7-8 with TRBJ1-4, with 8 bases in between that match TRBD1. The specimen was PBMCs, sequenced either directly or after in vitro stimulation (not recorded which). This receptor carries the CDR3 CASSSGQGDGGKLFF. In nucleotide form, the sequence is TGTGCCAGCAGCTCCGGACAGGGCGACGGGGGAAAACTGTTTTTT.